This is a list of T cell receptor beta chains from one sample in a study of cytomegalovirus exposure and HLA in healthy donors. Data came from immunoSEQ multiplex PCR; TCRdb stores just in-frame clones and leaves some out. The table includes about 120,000 clones, more than 60% detected once. Material: PBMCs. The receptors originated from a woman aged 40 to 50 in good health and CMV-seropositive. CDR3s include the opening cysteine and the closing phenylalanine or tryptophan. The D gene is left open where the match is weak. The size of a clone is reported for some rows only, either as once, few or many, or as a class for expanded clones.

j_call | clone_size | d_call | v_call | cdr3_nt | cdr3_aa
TRBJ1-5 | few | TRBD1 | TRBV28 | TGTGCCAGCAGTCTCCAGGGGGCTGGATGGCAGCCCCAGCATTTT | CASSLQGAGWQPQHF
TRBJ2-7 | - | TRBD2 | TRBV30 | TGTGCCTGTCGGGGGGCCTACGAGCAGTACTTC | CACRGAYEQYF
TRBJ2-7 | - | TRBD1 | TRBV7-2 | TGTGCCAGCAGCTCATCCCGACAGGGGGCCTTCTCCTACGAGCAGTACTTC | CASSSSRQGAFSYEQYF
TRBJ2-5 | - | TRBD1 | TRBV14 | TGTGCCAGCAGCGTTGGTGGGACAGGAGCTCTGGAGACCCAGTACTTC | CASSVGGTGALETQYF
TRBJ2-1 | once | - | TRBV15 | TGTGCCACCAGCCGTCGGGTTGAGCAGTTCTTC | CATSRRVEQFF
TRBJ2-2 | few | TRBD1 | TRBV10-3 | TGTGCCATCAGTGCAGGGGGAACAGACACCGGGGAGCTGTTTTTT | CAISAGGTDTGELFF
TRBJ2-3 | few | - | TRBV7-6 | TGTGCCAGCAGCCCGGGACATCACATAAGCACAGATACGCAGTATTTT | CASSPGHHISTDTQYF
TRBJ1-1 | - | - | TRBV5-1 | TGCGCCAGCAGCGTTACCGGGGAGAACACTGAAGCTTTCTTT | CASSVTGENTEAFF
TRBJ2-7 | - | TRBD1 | TRBV6-4 | TGTGCCAGACAGGGGGCAGGCGAGCAGTACTTC | CARQGAGEQYF
TRBJ2-5 | - | TRBD1 | TRBV28 | TGTGCCAGCAGTTCTGCCGGACAGGGCCTCCAAGAGACCCAGTACTTC | CASSSAGQGLQETQYF
TRBJ2-7 | - | - | TRBV5-1 | TGCGCCAGCAGCCTACTACAGGGTGCCTCCTACGAGCAGTACTTC | CASSLLQGASYEQYF
TRBJ1-2 | - | - | TRBV6-5 | TGTGCCACCCATCCCAGTAGGAGTGTGTATGGCTACACCTTC | CATHPSRSVYGYTF
TRBJ2-5 | few | - | TRBV30 | TGTGCCTGGAGTGTACTCGGGCAAGAGACCCAGTACTTC | CAWSVLGQETQYF
TRBJ2-1 | few | TRBD1 | TRBV7-9 | TGTGCCAGCCGGGGACAGGCAGCCTACAATGAGCAGTTCTTC | CASRGQAAYNEQFF
TRBJ1-3 | - | - | TRBV7-6 | TGTGCCAGCAGCAAGAGTATCCCGACAGGAGGAAACACCATATATTTT | CASSKSIPTGGNTIYF
TRBJ2-7 | - | TRBD2 | TRBV5-1 | TGCGCCAGCAGCTTGGAGGGGCTAGCGGGAGCGGGCGAGCAGTACTTC | CASSLEGLAGAGEQYF
TRBJ2-1 | few | - | TRBV6-1 | TGTGCCTTTAGAGAGGACGGGACCTACAATGAGCAGTTCTTC | CAFREDGTYNEQFF
TRBJ1-1 | - | TRBD1 | TRBV7-3 | TGTGCCAGCAGCGCTACCGGGACAGGGAACACTGAAGCTTTCTTT | CASSATGTGNTEAFF
TRBJ2-2 | - | - | TRBV2 | TGTGCCAGCAGTGTTGAACAGGGTAACACCGGGGAGCTGTTTTTT | CASSVEQGNTGELFF
TRBJ2-7 | - | - | TRBV7-9 | TGTGCCAGCAGCTTTGGCATCTCCTACGAGCAGTACTTC | CASSFGISYEQYF
TRBJ2-1 | few | - | TRBV9 | TGTGCCAGCAGCCCGACGACTCAGCGGATCCTCGGCGAGCAGTTCTTC | CASSPTTQRILGEQFF
TRBJ2-7 | few | - | TRBV5-1 | TGCGCCAGCAGCTTGGGCTCTAGCACCACCAACGAGCAGTACTTC | CASSLGSSTTNEQYF
TRBJ2-4 | - | - | TRBV14 | TGTGCCAGCACCACCAGGGGGGTAGCCAAAAACATTCAGTACTTC | CASTTRGVAKNIQYF
TRBJ1-3 | - | - | TRBV9 | TGTGCCAGCAGCGTTGAGACTGGAAGCTCTGGAAACACCATATATTTT | CASSVETGSSGNTIYF
TRBJ2-7 | - | TRBD2 | TRBV9 | TGTGCCAGCACCCCTCGGGCTAGCGGGGAAGGGACCACCTACGAGCAGTACTTC | CASTPRASGEGTTYEQYF
TRBJ1-1 | - | TRBD1 | TRBV7-7 | TGTGCTAGCAGCCGCATACAGGGGACTGAAGCTTTCTTT | CASSRIQGTEAFF
TRBJ2-7 | - | TRBD2 | TRBV5-4 | TGTGCCAGCAGCTTAAAGCGGGACCCCTACGAGCAGTACTTC | CASSLKRDPYEQYF
TRBJ2-1 | few | - | TRBV19 | TGTGCCAGTAGTATTTCCTCTCCTTCGGGGCAGTTCTTC | CASSISSPSGQFF
TRBJ1-2 | once | TRBD1 | TRBV5-1 | TGCGCCAGCAGCCTACAGGGGGATGGCTACACCTTC | CASSLQGDGYTF
TRBJ2-2 | few | - | TRBV28 | TGTGCCAGCAGAATGCAGGGGAACACCGGGGAGCTGTTTTTT | CASRMQGNTGELFF
TRBJ1-6 | once | - | TRBV6-1 | TGTGCCGCCCAATTGGTACAGAATAATTCACCCCTCCACTTT | CAAQLVQNNSPLHF
TRBJ1-2 | - | - | TRBV7-9 | TGTGCCAGCAGCTTAGGGGGCGGCTATGGCTACCCCTTC | CASSLGGGYGYPF
TRBJ2-3 | few | TRBD2 | TRBV5-1 | TGCGCCAGCAGCACTAGCGGGAGTACCACAGATACGCAGTATTTT | CASSTSGSTTDTQYF
TRBJ1-2 | - | - | TRBV29-1 | TGCAGCGTTGAAGGCGCAGGGGTCTATGGCTACACCTTC | CSVEGAGVYGYTF
TRBJ2-7 | - | TRBD1 | TRBV13 | TGTGCCAGCAGCCACGGGACAGGGAACTCCTACGAGCAGTACTTC | CASSHGTGNSYEQYF
TRBJ1-6 | - | TRBD1 | TRBV11-3 | TGTGCCAGCAGCTTACGACAGGGGTCTGGTTCACCCCTCCACTTT | CASSLRQGSGSPLHF
TRBJ2-6 | once | - | TRBV28 | TGTGCCAGCATCAACTCTGGGGCCAACGTCCTGACTTTC | CASINSGANVLTF
TRBJ1-1 | few | - | TRBV6-5 | TGTGCCAGCAGTATCCAGGGGATCGCTGAAGCTTTCTTT | CASSIQGIAEAFF
TRBJ2-7 | - | TRBD1 | TRBV6-6 | TGTGCCAGTGTCTCGGGACAGCCATCCAAGCAGTACTTC | CASVSGQPSKQYF
TRBJ2-5 | few | TRBD2 | TRBV27 | TGTGCCAGCAGTTTAAGGCGGGGGGACCGTGAGACCCAGTACTTC | CASSLRRGDRETQYF
TRBJ2-2 | - | TRBD2 | TRBV6-5 | TGTGCCAGCAGTGTCGGGGGGGCGAACACCGGGGAGCTGTTTTTT | CASSVGGANTGELFF
TRBJ1-1 | - | TRBD1 | TRBV19 | TGTGCCAGTAGTAGGTGGTCGGCAGGGGGGATGAACACTGAAGCTTTCTTT | CASSRWSAGGMNTEAFF
TRBJ1-1 | - | TRBD1 | TRBV12-5 | TGTGCTAGTGGTTTTGGACAGGGGAAATTTGGGGAGTCCATGAACACTGAAGCTTTCTTT | CASGFGQGKFGESMNTEAFF
TRBJ2-1 | - | TRBD1 | TRBV2 | TGTGCAAGCCGGGACAGGGGCTACGGTGAGCAGTTCTTC | CASRDRGYGEQFF
TRBJ2-5 | - | - | TRBV19 | TGTGCCAGTAGTATAACGTTCGGGAGTCGGGAGACCCAGTACTTC | CASSITFGSRETQYF
TRBJ2-7 | - | - | TRBV10-2 | TGCGCCAGCAGTGAGTTTTTCGGGGACGAGCAGTACTTC | CASSEFFGDEQYF
TRBJ1-1 | - | - | TRBV30 | TGTGCCTGGAGCCGACAGGAGAACACTGAAGCTTTCTTT | CAWSRQENTEAFF
TRBJ1-1 | - | TRBD1 | TRBV9 | TGTGCCAGCAGCCCCCGGGACAGGACTTCGGACACTGAAGCTTTCTTT | CASSPRDRTSDTEAFF
TRBJ1-6 | - | TRBD1 | TRBV6-5 | TGTGCCAGCAGCCGACAGGGGAATTCACCCCTCCACTTT | CASSRQGNSPLHF
TRBJ2-5 | - | - | TRBV7-9 | TGTGCCAGCAGCTTAGCTAGCGTTGAGACCCAGTACTTC | CASSLASVETQYF